The 31 T cell receptor beta chains given below trace back to one sample, sequenced in a study of T cells in Graves' hyperthyroidism and ophthalmopathy. RNA transcripts were the template for amplifying TCR beta CDR3 regions. HTBI primers drove first-round RT-PCR of the TCR CDR3. MiXCR was run by TCRdb on the multiplex PCR reads, yielding one entry per CDR3 protein. The table has hundreds of thousands of distinct CDR3 sequences, roughly 15% seen once; the top ten hold under 15%. Source material: blood. These receptors all come from a woman between 45 and 65 years old with Graves' ophthalmopathy.

This clonotype came up many times. J is TRBJ2-7 and V is TRBV3-1, with TRBD2 identical over 8 bases. The CDR3 contains 13 residues. The V and J ends lost 3 bases and 4 bases, in that order; junction bases with no gene match: 2. Per germline, CDR1 LGHDT and CDR2 YNNKEL (reference sequence). The CDR3 is CASSQGTRYEQYF. The CDR3 DNA sequence: TGTGCCAGCAGCCAGGGGACTAGGTACGAGCAGTACTTC.

This clonotype has only a few counts. The chain employs TRBV6-2 or TRBV6-3 and TRBJ1-6; D is unresolved. The V gene's germline CDR1 is MNHEY and CDR2 SVGEGT. The CDR3 is 15 residues long. The V end lost 7 bases, the J end lost 7 bases, and 17 bases lay between the germline ends. CDR3 DNA sequence: TGTGCCAGCACCCTCCCCGGGCCGGGGAATTCACCCCTCCACTTT. This sequence encodes CASTLPGPGNSPLHF.

The CDR3 protein is CASSPNTGGIYEQYF. In DNA form, the CDR3 reads TGTGCCAGCAGCCCAAATACCGGGGGGATCTACGAGCAGTACTTC. The gene calls are TRBV6-1 and TRBJ2-7; 7 positions match TRBD2. Per the germline V gene, CDR1 is MNHNS and CDR2 is SASEGT. The CDR3 loop spans 15 amino acids. Trimming removed 6 bases from V and 3 bases from J; junction bases left unmatched: 11.

The genes are TRBV9 and TRBJ2-1; 11 nucleotides align to TRBD2. This CDR3 has 15 residues. Germline CDR1 is SGDLS and CDR2 is YYNGEE. V gave up 0 bases and J gave up 9 bases; unmatched junction bases: 5. The CDR3 protein is CASSVAVSGGGEQFF. For the CDR3, the DNA is TGTGCCAGCAGCGTAGCGGTTAGCGGGGGGGGTGAGCAGTTCTTC.

Ten or more counts support this clonotype. The chain has TRBV7-2 and TRBJ2-1; 7 bases line up with TRBD2. V lost 6 bases, J lost 6 bases, and 5 bases stayed unmatched. The CDR3 consists of 13 residues. Per germline, CDR1 SGHTA and CDR2 FQGNSA. As DNA, the CDR3 is TGTGCCAGCAGTGCCTTAGCGGGCAATGAGCAGTTCTTC. It codes for CASSALAGNEQFF. The variable domain in full, completed from reference TRBV7-2 and TRBJ2-1, reads GAGVSQSPSNKVTEKGKDVELRCDPISGHTALYWYRQSLGQGLEFLIYFQGNSAPDKSGLPSDRFSAERTGGSVSTLTIQRTQQEDSAVYLCASSALAGNEQFFGPGTRLTVL.

V is TRBV5-1 and J is TRBJ1-2; 7 bases are a match to TRBD1. The CDR3 runs to 14 residues. The ends lost 1 base at V and 4 bases at J; junction bases unmatched: 4. Germline V gives CDR1 SGHRS, CDR2 YFSETQ. CDR3 region: CASSLRTGPYGYTF. CDR3 in DNA: TGCGCCAGCAGCTTGCGGACAGGACCCTATGGCTACACCTTC. The full variable domain, completed using reference TRBV5-1 and TRBJ1-2, is KAGVTQTPRYLIKTRGQQVTLSCSPISGHRSVSWYQQTPGQGLQFLFEYFSETQRNKGNFPGRFSGRQFSNSRSEMNVSTLELGDSALYLCASSLRTGPYGYTFGSGTRLTVV.

This clonotype appeared a few times. The chain couples TRBV25-1 to TRBJ2-1; TRBD2 aligns across 10 bases. The CDR3 extends over 16 amino acids. Germline CDR1 MGHDK, CDR2 SYGVNS. V was clipped by 6 bases and J by 10 bases; unmatched bases: 15. CDR3 loop: CASRGLSGRGLREQFF. As DNA, the CDR3 is TGTGCCAGCAGGGGATTAAGCGGGAGGGGACTTAGGGAGCAGTTCTTC. The full variable domain, with the rest looked up from reference TRBV25-1 and TRBJ2-1, is EADIYQTPRYLVIGTGKKITLECSQTMGHDKMYWYQQDPGMELHLIHYSYGVNSTEKGDLSSESTVSRIRTEHFPLTLESARPSHTSQYLCASRGLSGRGLREQFFGPGTRLTVL.

This chain uses TRBV20-1 with TRBJ1-1; D possibly corresponds to TRBD1 (5 bases). There are 14 residues in the CDR3. In germline, CDR1 is DFQATT, CDR2 SNEGSKA (reference sequence). Between the trimmed V and J ends, which lost 5 bases and 3 bases, there was a span of 16 bases. The CDR3 region is CSAQHGTRYTEAFF. The CDR3 coding sequence is TGCAGTGCTCAACACGGGACGCGTTACACTGAAGCTTTCTTT.

At least ten counts were recorded for this clonotype. This chain connects TRBV29-1 to TRBJ2-7; TRBD1 matches 10 bases. Germline assignment: CDR1 SQVTM and CDR2 ANQGSEA. The V and J ends lost 4 bases and 2 bases, in that order; junction bases with no gene match: 2. The CDR3 runs 13 residues. The CDR3 sequence: CSVGQGATYEQYF. As DNA, the CDR3 is TGCAGCGTTGGACAGGGGGCCACCTACGAGCAGTACTTC.

V gene TRBV5-1 combines with J gene TRBJ2-7; 9 bases are shared with TRBD1. Germline CDR1 is SGHRS and CDR2 is YFSETQ. The CDR3 is 14 amino acids. The V gene end was trimmed by 4 bases and the J gene end by 5 bases; junction bases not matched to a gene: 7. The CDR3 nucleotides read TGCGCCAGCAGCAGTGGTGGGACAGGGAACGAGCAGTACTTC. Protein sequence: CASSSGGTGNEQYF. Variable domain in full (rest from reference TRBV5-1 and TRBJ2-7): KAGVTQTPRYLIKTRGQQVTLSCSPISGHRSVSWYQQTPGQGLQFLFEYFSETQRNKGNFPGRFSGRQFSNSRSEMNVSTLELGDSALYLCASSSGGTGNEQYFGPGTRLTVT.

This clonotype appeared many times. Written as DNA, the CDR3 is TGTGCCAGCAGCCACGCCCGGCGAGCTTTCTTT. Encoded protein: CASSHARRAFF. V gene TRBV28 combines with J gene TRBJ1-1, with D hard to call. The germline V and J ends were trimmed by 6 bases and 10 bases, with 12 bases remaining between them. The V gene's germline CDR1 is MDHEN and CDR2 SYDVKM. This CDR3 is 11 amino acids long.

This clonotype was counted many times. The chain joins TRBV12-3 or TRBV12-4 to TRBJ2-5, with a weak D call TRBD1 (6 bases). Deletions cut 4 bases from V and 2 bases from J, with 14 bases between. The length of the CDR3 is 15 residues. The CDR3 here is CASSSRGLGQETQYF. Written as DNA, the CDR3 is TGTGCCAGCAGTTCGAGGGGGTTGGGGCAAGAGACCCAGTACTTC.

This clonotype was observed many times. This may be a read error, as it is one base from a much larger clone. The chain recombines TRBV6-2 or TRBV6-3 with TRBJ2-1; D gene unclear. Per germline, CDR1 MNHEY and CDR2 SVGEGT. The CDR3 contains 10 residues. V was clipped by 5 bases and J by 5 bases, with 1 base between them. The CDR3 DNA reads TGTGCCAGCAGTGACAATGAGCAGTTCTTC. It yields the protein CASSDNEQFF.

This clonotype appeared a few times. The V gene is TRBV7-3, the J gene TRBJ2-1, with TRBD1 matching 11 bases. Per germline, CDR1 SGHTA and CDR2 FQGTGA. The junction had 2 bases not matched to a gene; V was cut back by 5 bases and J by 2 bases. CDR3 length: 15 residues. CDR3 bases: TGTGCCAGCAGCGTGGGACAGGGGGCCTACAATGAGCAGTTCTTC. Protein product: CASSVGQGAYNEQFF.

To note about this clonotype: The junction and the germline gene differ at one end; a read error may be behind it. The CDR3 is CASTLILAVPTDTQYF. The DNA for the CDR3 is TGTGCCAGCACTTTAATACTAGCGGTACCCACAGATACGCAGTATTTT. The chain is built from TRBV12-3 or TRBV12-4 and TRBJ2-3; 8 bases align to TRBD2. The CDR3 sequence is 16 residues long.

This clonotype was counted ten times or more. The chain uses TRBV12-3 or TRBV12-4 and TRBJ2-2; possible D gene TRBD1, 6 bases. This CDR3 region has 15 residues. Trimming took off 1 base at V and 5 bases at J, with 11 bases between the two ends. The CDR3 bases are TGTGCCAGCAGTTTAGGGCAGGGGTCGACCGGGGAGCTGTTTTTT. Translation gives CASSLGQGSTGELFF.

This clonotype was detected a few times. The chain combines TRBV7-9 with TRBJ2-1; 11 bases match TRBD2. The V segment lost 5 bases and the J segment 4 bases; nucleotides outside the gene matches: 7. Germline loops: CDR1 SEHNR, CDR2 FQNEAQ (reference sequence). The length of the CDR3 is 16 residues. The CDR3 region has the DNA TGTGCCAGCAGCCCCCGGACTAGCGGGCAATACAATGAGCAGTTCTTC. Its protein is CASSPRTSGQYNEQFF.

This clonotype occurred a few times. The chain employs TRBV19 and TRBJ1-6; D ambiguous. The germline V and J ends were trimmed by 3 bases and 7 bases, with 16 bases remaining between them. The germline V gene has CDR1 LNHDA and CDR2 SQIVND (reference sequence). The CDR3 spans 16 residues. The DNA for the CDR3 is TGTGCCAGTAGTATTCAGTTGGTGGGCTTGAATTCACCCCTCCACTTT. It is translated as CASSIQLVGLNSPLHF.

This clonotype showed up many times. J is TRBJ2-7 and V is TRBV9; D possibly corresponds to TRBD2 (5 bases). V lost 0 bases and J lost 2, with 9 bases in between. The CDR3 runs 14 residues. The germline V gene encodes CDR1 SGDLS and CDR2 YYNGEE. The CDR3 sequence: CASSVGGVPYEQYF. The CDR3 coding sequence is TGTGCCAGCAGCGTAGGGGGAGTTCCCTACGAGCAGTACTTC.

This chain joins TRBV7-9 and TRBJ2-1; TRBD2 agrees at 8 bases. The germline V gene encodes CDR1 SEHNR and CDR2 FQNEAQ (reference sequence). The CDR3 runs 15 residues. V was clipped by 1 base and J by 5 bases; unmatched bases: 4. CDR3 bases: TGTGCCAGCAGCTTAGTAGCGGGAAAGGACAATGAGCAGTTCTTC. Translated: CASSLVAGKDNEQFF.

There are many counts of this clonotype. V gene TRBV3-1 combines with J gene TRBJ2-1, with 9 positions matching TRBD2. CDR3 length: 16 residues. Trimming took 0 bases from V and 4 from J; bases not matched to a gene: 4. Germline V gene sequence: CDR1 LGHDT, CDR2 YNNKEL (reference sequence). The CDR3 DNA reads TGTGCCAGCAGCCAAGATGTGACTAGCGGTTACAATGAGCAGTTCTTC. Amino acid sequence: CASSQDVTSGYNEQFF.

This clonotype was seen more than once but under ten times. This may stem from a read error, because a much larger clone lies one nucleotide away. This chain uses TRBV5-1 with TRBJ1-4; D is uncertain. The CDR3 has 17 amino acids. The germline V gene encodes CDR1 SGHRS and CDR2 YFSETQ. V lost 0 bases, J lost 0 bases, and 12 bases lay in between. The CDR3 DNA sequence: TGCGCCAGCAGCTTGGGCCTACGAGTTGCAACTAATGAAAAACTGTTTTTT. This sequence encodes CASSLGLRVATNEKLFF. Together with reference TRBV5-1 and TRBJ1-4, the CDR3 gives the full variable domain: KAGVTQTPRYLIKTRGQQVTLSCSPISGHRSVSWYQQTPGQGLQFLFEYFSETQRNKGNFPGRFSGRQFSNSRSEMNVSTLELGDSALYLCASSLGLRVATNEKLFFGSGTQLSVL.

This clonotype was detected many times. V is TRBV28 and J is TRBJ2-1, with 10 bases matching TRBD2. The V segment lost 5 bases and the J segment 5 bases; nucleotides outside the gene matches: 6. Germline V gene sequence: CDR1 MDHEN, CDR2 SYDVKM. This CDR3 region has 15 residues. The CDR3 is CASSNLAGVNNEQFF. The CDR3 coding sequence is TGTGCCAGCAGTAACCTAGCGGGAGTAAACAATGAGCAGTTCTTC.

Only a few counts were recorded for this clonotype. The chain is built from TRBV6-5 and TRBJ2-1, with D uncertain. CDR1 is MNHEY and CDR2 is SVGAGI in the germline V gene. The V end lost 2 bases, the J end lost 8 bases, and 10 bases lay between the germline ends. CDR3 length: 13 residues. CDR3 nucleotide sequence: TGTGCCAGCAGTTACGTGAGTGGCGATGAGCAGTTCTTC. Translating it yields CASSYVSGDEQFF.

This clonotype has at least ten counts. The chain recombines TRBV11-2 with TRBJ2-7, with 8 bases matching TRBD1. The length of the CDR3 is 14 residues. Per the germline V gene, CDR1 is SGHAT and CDR2 is FQNNGV. Trimming at V came to 3 bases and at J to 3 bases, leaving 4 bases not matched to a gene. CDR3 nucleotide sequence: TGTGCCAGCAGCTTCACCGGGACAGGCTACGAGCAGTACTTC. Residues: CASSFTGTGYEQYF.

This clonotype has a count of ten or more. The chain uses TRBV12-3 or TRBV12-4 and TRBJ1-1, with TRBD1 as a possible D gene (6 bases). CDR3 size: 14 residues. V was pared by 6 bases and J by 0 bases, with 11 bases between. The CDR3 coding sequence is TGTGCCAGCAGCCATACAGGGATGAACACTGAAGCTTTCTTT. The encoded protein is CASSHTGMNTEAFF.

In this sample, this clonotype turned up many times. The V call is TRBV20-1, the J call TRBJ2-3, with 14 nucleotides matching TRBD2. The CDR3 spans 14 residues. Looked up from germline, CDR1 is DFQATT and CDR2 is SNEGSKA (reference sequence). J lost 6 bases, V lost 3 bases, and 2 bases had no gene match. The CDR3 here is CSARGLAGVDTQYF. For the CDR3, the DNA is TGCAGTGCTAGGGGACTAGCGGGAGTGGATACGCAGTATTTT.

This clonotype has at least ten counts. The chain employs TRBV6-1 and TRBJ1-2; 7 nucleotides align to TRBD1. The CDR3 covers 15 residues. The germline gives CDR1 MNHNS, CDR2 SASEGT. V shed 2 bases and J 7 bases; nucleotides not matched to a gene: 10. CDR3 DNA sequence: TGTGCCAGCAGTGAAATGGGAACAGGGGTCGGTGGCTACACCTTC. Residues: CASSEMGTGVGGYTF.

J is TRBJ2-7 and V is TRBV6-2 or TRBV6-3; 8 bases are shared with TRBD1. Germline V lookup: CDR1 MNHEY, CDR2 SVGEGT. The V and J ends lost 5 bases and 2 bases, in that order; junction bases with no gene match: 5. The CDR3 is 14 residues long. DNA of the CDR3: TGTGCCAGCAGTCGCCCGGGACAGGCCTACGAGCAGTACTTC. As protein: CASSRPGQAYEQYF.

The V call is TRBV9, the J call TRBJ1-1, with 7 bases matching TRBD1. CDR1 SGDLS and CDR2 YYNGEE come from the germline V gene. The CDR3 spans 15 residues. V lost 1 base, J lost 1 base, and 4 bases stayed unmatched. Here the CDR3 DNA reads TGTGCCAGCAGCGTACACACAGGGGCGAACACTGAAGCTTTCTTT. Protein product: CASSVHTGANTEAFF.

The table lists this clonotype with many counts. This chain links TRBV7-8 with TRBJ2-6; D not resolved. This CDR3 has 15 residues. Germline V gene sequence: CDR1 SGHVS, CDR2 FQNEAQ. V was clipped by 6 bases and J by 1 base, with 10 bases between them. Written as DNA, the CDR3 is TGTGCCAGCAGGCTATCGGGTTCTGGGGCCAACGTCCTGACTTTC. It yields the protein CASRLSGSGANVLTF. Together with reference TRBV7-8 and TRBJ2-6, the CDR3 gives the full variable domain: GAGVSQSPRYKVAKRGQDVALRCDPISGHVSLFWYQQALGQGPEFLTYFQNEAQLDKSGLPSDRFFAERPEGSVSTLKIQRTQQEDSAVYLCASRLSGSGANVLTFGAGSRLTVL.